The 12 T cell receptor beta chains below all came from one sample that was sequenced in a study of shared T cell receptors in the human thymus (dated by TCRdb to the early 2020s). Libraries were built with the immunoSEQ multiplex PCR assay. Sourced from immuneACCESS, this table was stored by TCRdb with only in-frame sequences that have V and J called. A share of the clones is absent; for the studies checked, an unresolved V gene accounts for under half, and the remainder has no known explanation. The sample table lists 700,000 or so clones, 70% to 90% of them with a count of one. The ten largest make up more than 0.01% of the sample. The data also belong to a second study, concerning human thymus T cells.

Sequencing was carried out using thymocytes. These receptors were collected from a girl younger than two with a congenital heart defect. Donor details come from another sample of the same person, matched by shared clones.

The chain carries TRBV7-9 and TRBJ1-3; 9 bases map to TRBD1. Germline V gene sequence: CDR1 SEHNR, CDR2 FQNEAQ (reference sequence). After removal of 5 bases from V and 6 bases from J, the junction contained 14 bases not matched to a gene. The CDR3 contains 17 residues. The CDR3 bases are TGTGCCAGCAGCCCCGATGAGGGACAGGGTGTAGAAAACACCATATATTTT. Encoded protein: CASSPDEGQGVENTIYF. Variable domain in full (rest from reference TRBV7-9 and TRBJ1-3): DTGVSQNPRHKITKRGQNVTFRCDPISEHNRLYWYRQTLGQGPEFLTYFQNEAQLEKSRLLSDRFSAERPKGSFSTLEIQRTEQGDSAMYLCASSPDEGQGVENTIYFGEGSWLTVV.

This chain joins TRBV5-1 and TRBJ2-6; tentative D call: TRBD1 (5 bases). CDR1 and CDR2 (germline): SGHRS, YFSETQ. The CDR3 runs 18 residues. V was clipped by 4 bases and J by 0 bases, with 17 bases between them. CDR3 residues: CASSLSVGRLSGANVLTF. CDR3 nucleotides: TGCGCCAGCAGCCTCTCCGTGGGGCGGCTCTCTGGGGCCAACGTCCTGACTTTC.

The rearrangement joins TRBV28 to TRBJ1-3; D gene unclear. V was clipped by 4 bases and J by 0 bases, with 13 bases between them. CDR3 length: 16 residues. The germline V gene encodes CDR1 MDHEN and CDR2 SYDVKM. The CDR3 DNA reads as TGTGCCAGCAGTTACCCCGAGAAATACTCTGGAAACACCATATATTTT. Translation: CASSYPEKYSGNTIYF.

This clone was recorded a few times. This chain joins TRBV5-1 and TRBJ1-2; 9 nucleotides match TRBD1. Germline CDR1 SGHRS, CDR2 YFSETQ. The V and J ends lost 3 bases and 3 bases, in that order; junction bases with no gene match: 0. This CDR3 has 13 residues. CDR3 coding DNA: TGCGCCAGCAGCTGGGACAGGGACTATGGCTACACCTTC. Its translation is CASSWDRDYGYTF.

V is TRBV5-5 and J is TRBJ1-3; no clear D. There are 20 residues in the CDR3. The V gene lost 0 bases and the J gene lost 0 bases, with 22 bases spanning the gap. The germline V gene encodes CDR1 SGHKS and CDR2 YYEKEE (reference sequence). The CDR3 region has the DNA TGTGCCAGCAGCTTGGATCTCGGCAGACATACACGGAACTCTGGAAACACCATATATTTT. Protein product: CASSLDLGRHTRNSGNTIYF. The full variable domain, with the rest looked up from reference TRBV5-5 and TRBJ1-3, is DAGVTQSPTHLIKTRGQQVTLRCSPISGHKSVSWYQQVLGQGPQFIFQYYEKEERGRGNFPDRFSARQFPNYSSELNVNALLLGDSALYLCASSLDLGRHTRNSGNTIYFGEGSWLTVV.

The J gene is TRBJ1-1, the V gene TRBV5-1; TRBD1 matches at 7 bases. V dropped 0 bases and J dropped 1; count of bases not matched to a gene: 21. This CDR3 comprises 21 residues. Germline lookup yields CDR1 SGHRS and CDR2 YFSETQ. CDR3 amino acids: CASSLGQGDFPGSKKNTEAFF. CDR3 nucleotides: TGCGCCAGCAGCTTGGGACAGGGAGATTTTCCAGGGTCCAAAAAGAACACTGAAGCTTTCTTT.

This chain connects TRBV7-9 to TRBJ1-1; D is possibly TRBD1 (6 bases). Between the trimmed V and J ends, which lost 3 bases and 8 bases, there was a span of 13 bases. Germline V gene sequence: CDR1 SEHNR, CDR2 FQNEAQ (reference sequence). The CDR3 consists of 13 residues. CDR3 sequence: CASSFFVQGEAFF. In nucleotides, the CDR3 is TGTGCCAGCAGCTTTTTTGTACAGGGCGAAGCTTTCTTT.

The chain links TRBV5-8 to TRBJ1-1; D remains ambiguous. CDR1 is SGHTS and CDR2 is YDEGEE in the germline V gene. The CDR3 is made up of 15 amino acids. V was pared by 4 bases and J by 5 bases, with 18 bases between. CDR3 in DNA: TGTGCCAGCAGCGTCCGTGAGCTCTCGGGGACTGAAGCTTTCTTT. As protein: CASSVRELSGTEAFF.

This chain connects TRBV4-3 to TRBJ2-7; D gene ambiguous. V was clipped by 0 bases and J by 5 bases, with 17 bases between them. The CDR3 has 16 residues. Germline V gene data show CDR1 as LGHNA and CDR2 as YSLEER. The DNA of the CDR3 is TGCGCCAGCAGCCAAGATGAGACGGCGAGGCGGAACGAGCAGTACTTC. Protein product: CASSQDETARRNEQYF.

The rearrangement joins TRBV6-6 to TRBJ1-2; 10 bases map to TRBD1. The CDR3 contains 15 residues. Trimming at V came to 4 bases and at J to 4 bases, leaving 6 bases not matched to a gene. Germline V gene sequence: CDR1 MNHNY, CDR2 SVGAGI (reference sequence). CDR3 nucleotide sequence: TGTGCCAGCAGTTCCCAGCGGACAGGGGGCTATGGCTACACCTTC. Translating gives CASSSQRTGGYGYTF.

J is TRBJ1-1 and V is TRBV27, with D possibly being TRBD1 (5 bases). This CDR3 is 19 amino acids long. Trimming stripped 2 bases from V and 3 bases from J, with 25 bases between. The germline gives CDR1 MNHEY, CDR2 SMNVEV (reference sequence). CDR3 protein: CASSLIRATGGGWDTEAFF. Written as DNA, the CDR3 is TGTGCCAGCAGTTTAATCAGGGCCACGGGTGGCGGTTGGGACACTGAAGCTTTCTTT.

The CDR3 sequence: CASSLLVGRGPDTQYF. The CDR3 DNA is TGTGCCAGCAGTTTATTGGTGGGCAGGGGGCCAGATACGCAGTATTTT. This chain connects TRBV28 to TRBJ2-3; 8 bases map to TRBD1. Germline lookup yields CDR1 MDHEN and CDR2 SYDVKM. Unmatched junction bases numbered 7, after V lost 1 base and J lost 4 bases. The CDR3 length is 16 residues.